The rows below give T cell receptor beta chains drawn from one sample of a study of shared clonotypes between healthy human individuals. TCRdb keeps only in-frame clones here, not all; method: immunoSEQ multiplex PCR. This sample yields around 990,000 clones, of which approximately 80% are seen a single time; 0.7% to 0.95% belongs to the top ten. The sample consisted of memory CD4+ T cells from PBMCs. These TCRs come from a man younger than 30 in good health. Some clones in this sample may be carry-over from other donors' samples. Each CDR3 is given with its conserved first and last residue. The D gene is left open where the match is weak. Where a row states a size, it is once, few, many or the class of an expanded clone; other rows omit it.

16	NA	NA	TRBJ1-4	TRBV5-1	CASSLAPSSVNEKLFF	TGCGCCAGCAGCTTGGCCCCCTCGTCGGTTAATGAAAAACTGTTTTTT
16	NA	TRBD2	TRBJ2-1	TRBV28	CASSFASGRGWDEQFF	TGTGCCAGCAGTTTCGCTAGCGGGAGGGGATGGGATGAGCAGTTCTTC
11	once	NA	TRBJ2-3	TRBV6-1	CASNDRDTQYF	TGTGCCAGCAATGATAGAGATACGCAGTATTTT
15	NA	TRBD1	TRBJ1-1	TRBV15	CATSRGQGSDTEAFF	TGTGCCACCAGCAGAGGACAGGGTTCGGACACTGAAGCTTTCTTT
14	NA	NA	TRBJ2-1	TRBV11-1	CASSLPGHRNEQFF	TGTGCCAGCAGCTTACCGGGGCACAGGAATGAGCAGTTCTTC
13	once	NA	TRBJ1-2	TRBV11-2	CASSLGGSYGYTF	TGTGCCAGCAGCTTAGGGGGTTCCTATGGCTACACCTTC
15	NA	TRBD2	TRBJ2-1	TRBV9	CASTPQLADYNEQFF	TGTGCCAGCACCCCCCAACTAGCGGACTACAATGAGCAGTTCTTC
14	NA	NA	TRBJ2-2	TRBV6-6	CASSFPSSPGELFF	TGTGCCAGCAGTTTCCCCTCTAGCCCCGGGGAGCTGTTTTTT
14	once	NA	TRBJ1-5	TRBV29-1	CSAQQGSGNQPQHF	TGCAGCGCCCAACAGGGTAGTGGCAATCAGCCCCAGCATTTT
17	few	NA	TRBJ1-1	TRBV4-2	CASSQEDARGGYTEAFF	TGTGCCAGCAGCCAAGAGGACGCCCGGGGTGGGTACACTGAAGCTTTCTTT
18	NA	NA	TRBJ1-1	TRBV5-5	CASSLELGLAERVTEAFF	TGTGCCAGCAGCTTGGAGTTGGGGCTGGCAGAACGGGTCACTGAAGCTTTCTTT
13	NA	TRBD1	TRBJ2-7	TRBV7-9	CASSSQTGSEQYF	TGTGCCAGCAGCTCACAGACAGGGTCCGAGCAGTACTTC
12	NA	NA	TRBJ2-5	TRBV7-9	CASSRSQETQYF	TGTGCCAGCAGCCGGTCACAAGAGACCCAGTACTTC
13	NA	TRBD2	TRBJ2-1	TRBV19	CASDSGRANEQFF	TGTGCCAGTGATAGCGGGAGGGCCAATGAGCAGTTCTTC
19	NA	NA	TRBJ1-5	TRBV7-8	CASSLSSIPGAAGNQPQHF	TGTGCCAGCAGCTTAAGTTCGATCCCCGGTGCGGCTGGCAATCAGCCCCAGCATTTT
14	NA	NA	TRBJ2-3	TRBV9	CASSVLSGTDTQYF	TGTGCCAGCAGCGTCCTGAGCGGGACAGATACGCAGTATTTT
12	NA	NA	TRBJ2-7	TRBV15	CATSSILYEQYF	TGTGCCACCAGCAGCATCCTCTACGAGCAGTACTTC